Each of the 10 T cell receptor beta chains below was sequenced from the same sample in a study of early T cells in non-severe SARS-CoV-2 infection. TCRdb recomputed calls from the 5' RACE reads with MiXCR, one row per CDR3 protein. The top ten hold 5.9% of the sample, which has some 71,000 distinct CDR3 sequences, about 9% seen once. Material for sequencing was whole blood. Receptor source: an adult who was a healthcare worker with PCR-confirmed SARS-CoV-2 infection or an uninfected control (not recorded which).

This clonotype occurred a few times. The rearrangement joins TRBV7-8 to TRBJ1-1; D unresolved. The V gene's germline CDR1 is SGHVS and CDR2 FQNEAQ. Trimming left V 2 bases short and J 6 bases short, with 10 bases between. This CDR3 has 13 amino acids. The CDR3 loop is CASSLFGTAEAFF. In DNA, the CDR3 is TGTGCCAGCAGCTTATTCGGCACGGCTGAAGCTTTCTTT.

The chain uses TRBV9 and TRBJ2-6, with D unresolved. The CDR3 contains 13 residues. V shed 3 bases and J shed 5 bases, with 6 bases lying between them. The germline V gene encodes CDR1 SGDLS and CDR2 YYNGEE. The DNA for the CDR3 is TGTGCCAGCAGCGCCTCCTGGGCCAACGTCCTGACTTTC. It codes for CASSASWANVLTF.

This clonotype was found a few times. The chain couples TRBV4-3 to TRBJ1-1, with D possibly matching TRBD1 (5 bases). V was cut by 4 bases and J by 4 bases, with 16 bases left in between. This CDR3 contains 15 residues. Germline CDR1 is LGHNA and CDR2 is YSLEER. The CDR3 DNA is TGCGCCAGCAGCCCTAACTACCGCGGGACCACTGAAGCTTTCTTT. Its protein is CASSPNYRGTTEAFF.

This clonotype came up a few times. The chain recombines TRBV7-2 with TRBJ2-2; TRBD1 is a possible D gene (6 bases). The CDR3 is made up of 14 amino acids. The germline CDR1 and CDR2 sequences are SGHTA and FQGNSA. V lost 5 bases and J 1 base, leaving 8 bases between the germline ends. Here the CDR3 reads CASSVDRNTGELFF. The CDR3 DNA sequence: TGTGCCAGCAGCGTGGACAGGAACACCGGGGAGCTGTTTTTT.

This clonotype came up many times. The genes are TRBV5-1 and TRBJ2-7; weak D call: TRBD1 (5 bases). CDR1 is SGHRS, CDR2 YFSETQ, per germline. The CDR3 runs to 13 residues. V shed 0 bases and J shed 3 bases, with 7 bases lying between them. The CDR3 is CASSLAGNYEQYF. DNA for the CDR3: TGCGCCAGCAGCTTGGCAGGGAACTACGAGCAGTACTTC.

This clonotype has at least ten counts. The chain carries TRBV14 and TRBJ1-2, with TRBD1 matching 7 bases. Losses at the gene ends were 1 base for V and 4 bases for J; bases not matched to a gene: 12. The CDR3 length is 17 residues. CDR1 SGHDN and CDR2 FVKESK come from the germline V gene. CDR3: CASSQGATWDSFYGYTF. The CDR3 region has the DNA TGTGCCAGCAGCCAAGGCGCCACGTGGGACAGTTTCTATGGCTACACCTTC.

CDR3 in DNA: TGTGCCAGCAGCTTGACGGGACAGGGCAACTATGGCTACACCTTC. It translates to CASSLTGQGNYGYTF. V usage is TRBV11-2 and J usage is TRBJ1-2, with 9 bases identical to TRBD1. After removal of 3 bases from V and 2 bases from J, the junction contained 4 bases not matched to a gene. Per germline, CDR1 SGHAT and CDR2 FQNNGV. There are 15 residues in the CDR3.

In its sample, this clonotype was seen many times. CDR3 sequence: CSVTTDTQYF. Here the CDR3 DNA reads TGCAGCGTCACGACAGATACGCAGTATTTT. V is TRBV29-1 and J is TRBJ2-3; the D is unclear. CDR3 length: 10 residues. From germline, CDR1 is SQVTM and CDR2 ANQGSEA. Trimming took 6 bases from V and 3 from J, leaving 4 bases between them.

The chain uses TRBV20-1 and TRBJ2-3; possibly TRBD2 for D (5 bases). The CDR3 consists of 13 residues. The V end lost 5 bases, the J end lost 2 bases, and 11 bases lay between the germline ends. The germline V gene encodes CDR1 DFQATT and CDR2 SNEGSKA (reference sequence). The CDR3 region is CSAGRTLTDTQYF. The CDR3 DNA sequence: TGCAGTGCTGGTCGGACTCTCACAGATACGCAGTATTTT.

Ten or more counts support this clonotype. The gene calls are TRBV3-1 and TRBJ2-7; 12 bases agree with TRBD2. The V gene's germline CDR1 is LGHDT and CDR2 YNNKEL (reference sequence). The trim removed 4 bases at V and 2 bases at J, leaving 3 bases unmatched. The CDR3 has 15 residues. This CDR3 is CASSPLAGGTYEQYF. The CDR3 region has the DNA TGTGCCAGCAGCCCACTAGCGGGGGGAACCTACGAGCAGTACTTC.